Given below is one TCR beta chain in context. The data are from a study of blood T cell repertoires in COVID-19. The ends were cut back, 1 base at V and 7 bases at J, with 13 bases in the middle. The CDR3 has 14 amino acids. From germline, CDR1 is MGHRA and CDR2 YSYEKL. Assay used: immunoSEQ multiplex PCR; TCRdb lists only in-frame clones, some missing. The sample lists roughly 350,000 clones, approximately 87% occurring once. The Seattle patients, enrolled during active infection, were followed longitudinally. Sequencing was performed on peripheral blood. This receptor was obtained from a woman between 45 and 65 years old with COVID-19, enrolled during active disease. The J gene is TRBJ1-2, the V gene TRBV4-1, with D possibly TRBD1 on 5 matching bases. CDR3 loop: CASSQVGQGRGYTF. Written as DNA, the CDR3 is TGCGCCAGCAGCCAAGTAGGGCAGGGTCGTGGCTACACCTTC.